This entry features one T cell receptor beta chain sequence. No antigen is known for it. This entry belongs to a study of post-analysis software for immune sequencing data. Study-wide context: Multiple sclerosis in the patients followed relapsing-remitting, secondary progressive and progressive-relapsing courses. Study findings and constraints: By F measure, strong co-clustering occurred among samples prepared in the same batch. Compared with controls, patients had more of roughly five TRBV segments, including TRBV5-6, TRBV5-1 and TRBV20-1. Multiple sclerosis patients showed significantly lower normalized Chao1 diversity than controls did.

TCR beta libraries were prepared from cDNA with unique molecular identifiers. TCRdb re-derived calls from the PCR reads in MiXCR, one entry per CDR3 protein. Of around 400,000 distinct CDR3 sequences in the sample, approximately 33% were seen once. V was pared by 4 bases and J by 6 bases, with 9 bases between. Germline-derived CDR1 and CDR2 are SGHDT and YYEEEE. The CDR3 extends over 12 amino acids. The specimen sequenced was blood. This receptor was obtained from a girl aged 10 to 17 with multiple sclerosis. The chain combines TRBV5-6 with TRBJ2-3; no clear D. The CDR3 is CASSIGIDTQYF. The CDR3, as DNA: TGTGCCAGCAGCATAGGGATCGATACGCAGTATTTT.